This T cell receptor (beta chain) was captured by sequencing in a study of blood T cell repertoires in COVID-19. Recruitment covered some 25 US areas and drew participants whose ages spanned about 18 to 90 years. Per the original methods: Estimates of nucleated cell counts were drawn from the amplification of reference gene primers. The assay was immunoSEQ multiplex PCR, and TCRdb's table has in-frame clones only and misses some. For V, J and clone size, that table is used; D and trimming come from the DNA. This table has over 200,000 clones, roughly four fifths appearing once. V was shortened by 1 base and J by 7 bases, with 13 bases between the two germline ends. The CDR3 has 14 residues. CDR1 and CDR2 (germline): SGHDN, FVKESK.

V is TRBV14 and J is TRBJ1-1; no clear D. Sequencing was done on a sample of PBMCs or T cells enriched from blood (not recorded which). The sequence derives from a man aged 40-50 years who had recovered from COVID-19. CDR3 in amino acids: CASSQVNVEDEAFF. The CDR3 DNA sequence: TGTGCCAGCAGCCAAGTTAATGTTGAGGATGAAGCTTTCTTT.